The 24 T cell receptor beta chains given below trace back to one sample, sequenced in a study of control samples from healthy donors and cancer patients. Using immunoSEQ multiplex PCR, the repertoire was profiled, and TCRdb retains in-frame clones only, with some absent. Of approximately 170,000 clones listed, roughly 88% are singletons. Sequenced input: blood. The receptors shown here come from a woman younger than 45 in good health.

The genes are TRBV5-1 and TRBJ2-5, with D perhaps matching TRBD1 (5 bases). The germline CDR1 and CDR2 sequences are SGHRS and YFSETQ. V lost 0 bases, J lost 1 base, and 10 bases lay in between. The CDR3 totals 15 residues. CDR3 bases: TGCGCCAGCAGCTTGGCCCAAGGGGTCCAAGAGACCCAGTACTTC. This codes for CASSLAQGVQETQYF.

The chain links TRBV24-1 to TRBJ2-5; D may correspond to TRBD1 or TRBD2 (6 bases each). The V end was cut by 3 bases, the J end by 4 bases, with 14 bases between. The CDR3 is made up of 15 amino acids. CDR1 KGHDR and CDR2 SFDVKD come from the germline V gene. CDR3 in amino acids: CATSDGRGAGETQYF. CDR3 DNA: TGTGCCACCAGTGATGGTAGGGGGGCGGGAGAGACCCAGTACTTC.

The chain uses TRBV30 and TRBJ2-1, with a possible D match to TRBD2 (7 bases). The CDR3 runs to 14 residues. The germline V and J ends were trimmed by 3 bases and 3 bases, with 12 bases remaining between them. The V gene's germline CDR1 is GTSNPN and CDR2 SVGIG (reference sequence). CDR3 in amino acids: CAWSGGLGYNEQFF. Written as DNA, the CDR3 is TGTGCCTGGAGCGGGGGGCTGGGCTACAATGAGCAGTTCTTC.

V is TRBV2 and J is TRBJ2-1; no definite D call. CDR3 length equals 15 residues. Germline V gene sequence: CDR1 SNHLY, CDR2 FYNNEI. V was cut by 5 bases and J by 0 bases, with 11 bases left in between. CDR3 region: CASSNPVTSYNEQFF. The CDR3 DNA is TGTGCCAGCAGTAACCCCGTAACCTCCTACAATGAGCAGTTCTTC.

The chain combines TRBV14 with TRBJ2-2; 13 bases match TRBD2. Germline lookup yields CDR1 SGHDN and CDR2 FVKESK. V lost 5 bases and J lost 4; bases outside the gene matches: 7. This CDR3 spans 17 amino acids. The chain's CDR3 is CASSKRRLAGGTGELFF. The CDR3 DNA sequence: TGTGCCAGCAGCAAACGACGACTAGCGGGGGGCACCGGGGAGCTGTTTTTT.

The gene calls are TRBV4-1 and TRBJ1-1, with TRBD1 identical over 8 bases. There are 13 residues in the CDR3. Germline lookup yields CDR1 MGHRA and CDR2 YSYEKL. With V trimmed by 0 bases and J by 11 bases, 5 bases remained unmatched. The CDR3 nucleotides are TGCGCCAGCAGCCAAGATGTCGACAGGGGCGCTTTCTTT. Amino acid sequence: CASSQDVDRGAFF.

The J gene is TRBJ1-3, the V gene TRBV14; no reliable D call. This CDR3 region has 16 residues. The V and J ends lost 0 bases and 0 bases respectively, with 9 bases between them. The germline gives CDR1 SGHDN, CDR2 FVKESK. The CDR3 sequence: CASSQDLGYSGNTIYF. The CDR3 nucleotides read TGTGCCAGCAGCCAAGATTTGGGTTACTCTGGAAACACCATATATTTT.

This chain uses TRBV7-2 with TRBJ2-3; 11 bases line up with TRBD2. This CDR3 has 16 residues. CDR1 is SGHTA and CDR2 is FQGNSA in the germline V gene. The trim removed 5 bases at V and 2 bases at J, leaving 6 bases unmatched. CDR3 DNA sequence: TGTGCCAGCAGCACCCTAGCGGGGGGATTCACAGATACGCAGTATTTT. This codes for CASSTLAGGFTDTQYF.

With regard to this clone: At one boundary the junction diverges from the germline segment, which might be a read error. The chain has TRBV13 and TRBJ2-7; D uncertain. This CDR3 region has 12 residues. Germline lookup yields CDR1 PRHDT and CDR2 FYEKMQ (reference sequence). The CDR3: CASSSYGSVPDF. CDR3 coding DNA: TGTGCCAGCAGCTCATACGGTTCTGTCCCGGACTTC.

The chain combines TRBV4-1 with TRBJ1-5; D is undetermined. Trimming removed 0 bases from V and 2 bases from J, with 14 bases in between. Looked up from germline, CDR1 is MGHRA and CDR2 is YSYEKL. The CDR3 runs 17 residues. In nucleotides, the CDR3 is TGCGCCAGCAGCCAAGATCGAAAACCGGATGGCAATCAGCCCCAGCATTTT. Amino acids: CASSQDRKPDGNQPQHF.

The chain has TRBV5-4 and TRBJ1-4; D uncertain. This CDR3 comprises 16 residues. The germline gives CDR1 SGHNT, CDR2 YYREEE (reference sequence). V lost 2 bases, J lost 3 bases, and 14 bases lay in between. CDR3 region: CASSFGLGVANEKLFF. The DNA of the CDR3 is TGTGCCAGCAGCTTCGGGCTGGGCGTGGCTAATGAAAAACTGTTTTTT.

This clone is a singleton in its sample. The rearrangement links TRBV29-1 to TRBJ2-1; a weak D match, TRBD2 (5 bases). Germline V gene lookup returns CDR1 SQVTM and CDR2 ANQGSEA. This CDR3 is 14 amino acids long. V was pared by 6 bases and J by 1 base, with 13 bases between. CDR3 sequence reads: CSVGRIRSYNEQFF. The CDR3, as DNA: TGCAGCGTGGGGAGAATTAGGTCCTACAATGAGCAGTTCTTC.

V usage is TRBV7-9 and J usage is TRBJ1-2; 7 bases are a match to TRBD1. The CDR3 is 13 residues long. Trimming at V came to 11 bases and at J to 7 bases, leaving 13 bases not matched to a gene. Germline V gene lookup returns CDR1 SEHNR and CDR2 FQNEAQ (reference sequence). CDR3 nucleotides: TGTGCCGGGTCCCGAGGGACAGACGGTGGCTACACCTTC. This codes for CAGSRGTDGGYTF.

The V and J genes are TRBV2 and TRBJ1-2; 10 bases are a match to TRBD1. The CDR3 covers 16 residues. V lost 8 bases, J lost 3 bases, and 12 bases stayed unmatched. Germline CDR1 is SNHLY and CDR2 is FYNNEI. The CDR3 DNA is TGTGCCAGCTCTCTGTTAAGTGGGACAGGGGACTATGGCTACACCTTC. Translation gives CASSLLSGTGDYGYTF.

The chain is built from TRBV6-5 and TRBJ1-1; D unresolved. V gave up 5 bases and J gave up 0 bases, with 13 bases separating them. Germline loops: CDR1 MNHEY, CDR2 SVGAGI. CDR3 length: 15 residues. CDR3 protein: CASSPPRRMNTEAFF. CDR3 sequence (DNA): TGTGCCAGCAGTCCCCCGAGGCGCATGAACACTGAAGCTTTCTTT.

The CDR3 DNA sequence: TGTGCCAGTAGGCCTCAGGGGCGCAAGTACAATGAGCAGTTCTTC. Protein: CASRPQGRKYNEQFF. The chain employs TRBV19 and TRBJ2-1; D might be TRBD1 (6 bases). The V end lost 6 bases, the J end lost 4 bases, and 16 bases lay between the germline ends. There are 15 residues in the CDR3. Germline CDR1 is LNHDA and CDR2 is SQIVND (reference sequence).

The chain employs TRBV2 and TRBJ2-7, with 7 bases lining up with TRBD1. V shed 7 bases, J shed 0 bases, and the junction held 6 bases outside the gene matches. The CDR3 length is 14 residues. CDR1 and CDR2 from the germline V gene are SNHLY and FYNNEI. CDR3 residues: CASKTGQSSYEQYF. The CDR3 region has the DNA TGTGCCAGCAAAACGGGACAGTCCTCCTACGAGCAGTACTTC. The full variable domain, rest sourced from reference TRBV2 and TRBJ2-7, is EPEVTQTPSHQVTQMGQEVILRCVPISNHLYFYWYRQILGQKVEFLVSFYNNEISEKSEIFDDQFSVERPDGSNFTLKIRSTKLEDSAMYFCASKTGQSSYEQYFGPGTRLTVT.

V is TRBV19 and J is TRBJ1-3; tentative D call: TRBD1 (5 bases). Germline CDR1 LNHDA, CDR2 SQIVND (reference sequence). There are 12 residues in the CDR3. V was cut by 3 bases and J by 10 bases, with 10 bases left in between. CDR3 DNA sequence: TGTGCCAGTAGTATCCCTAAGGGGACCATATATTTT. It encodes CASSIPKGTIYF.

The chain joins TRBV6-5 to TRBJ2-7; the D gene is possibly TRBD1 (7 bases). The CDR3 sequence is 14 residues long. V was pared by 7 bases and J by 1 base, with 14 bases between. Germline CDR1 is MNHEY and CDR2 is SVGAGI. Here the CDR3 DNA reads TGTGCCAGCATCGCAGGGGGGACGTCCTACGAGCAGTACTTC. Residues: CASIAGGTSYEQYF.

The chain employs TRBV5-1 and TRBJ2-5; D gene ambiguous. The length of the CDR3 is 15 residues. The V end was cut by 4 bases, the J end by 0 bases, with 13 bases between. Germline V gives CDR1 SGHRS, CDR2 YFSETQ. In DNA, the CDR3 is TGCGCCAGCAGCCGGACGGCAACATACCAAGAGACCCAGTACTTC. Translating gives CASSRTATYQETQYF.

The rearrangement joins TRBV5-1 to TRBJ2-7, with D possibly matching TRBD2 (7 bases). This CDR3 is 14 amino acids long. Trimming took 0 bases from V and 5 from J, leaving 12 bases between them. Per germline, CDR1 SGHRS and CDR2 YFSETQ. The CDR3, as DNA: TGCGCCAGCAGCTTGGTTGGGGGGGCCGACGAGCAGTACTTC. Its translation: CASSLVGGADEQYF. Filled out from reference TRBV5-1 and TRBJ2-7, the complete variable domain reads KAGVTQTPRYLIKTRGQQVTLSCSPISGHRSVSWYQQTPGQGLQFLFEYFSETQRNKGNFPGRFSGRQFSNSRSEMNVSTLELGDSALYLCASSLVGGADEQYFGPGTRLTVT.

The V gene is TRBV11-2, the J gene TRBJ2-5; no clear D. Germline-derived CDR1 and CDR2 are SGHAT and FQNNGV. This CDR3 has 13 residues. Trimming took off 6 bases at V and 7 bases at J, with 15 bases between the two ends. The CDR3 nucleotides are TGTGCCAGCAGTCTCGAAGGGCCAGGGACCCAGTACTTC. Residues: CASSLEGPGTQYF.

This chain connects TRBV6-1 to TRBJ1-5; a possible D gene is TRBD1 (6 bases). The CDR3 length is 15 residues. V lost 3 bases, J lost 2 bases, and 11 bases lay in between. CDR1 MNHNS and CDR2 SASEGT come from the germline V gene. The CDR3 DNA sequence: TGTGCCAGCAGTGACAGGGGTGGGGGCAATCAGCCCCAGCATTTT. Translation: CASSDRGGGNQPQHF.

The chain recombines TRBV28 with TRBJ1-5; 8 positions agree with TRBD1. Germline V CDR1 and CDR2: MDHEN, SYDVKM. This CDR3 spans 14 amino acids. V lost 5 bases and J lost 5; bases outside the gene matches: 5. Here the CDR3 reads CASSTGQGHQPQHF. CDR3 bases: TGTGCCAGCAGTACCGGACAGGGACATCAGCCCCAGCATTTT.